The entry that follows covers one T cell receptor (beta chain) sequence. The CDR3 has 13 residues. V shed 7 bases and J shed 1 base, with 10 bases lying between them. Germline-derived CDR1 and CDR2 are SGHTA and FQGNSA. The sample comes from a study of CD8 T cells in Susac syndrome. With random hexamers, roughly 0.45 to 1 ug RNA was reverse transcribed. MiXCR, run by TCRdb on the immunoSEQ multiplex PCR reads, gives a single entry per CDR3 protein. Of approximately 160,000 distinct CDR3 sequences listed, around 92% are singletons. This sequence was found in a human donor in good health. The rearrangement joins TRBV7-2 to TRBJ1-2; D perhaps matches TRBD1 (5 bases). Sequenced sample: CD4+ T cells from PBMCs. CDR3 nucleotides: TGTGCCAGCACCCGGGACGGTAACTATGGCTACACCTTC. Its translation is CASTRDGNYGYTF. Complete variable domain (other parts from reference TRBV7-2 and TRBJ1-2): GAGVSQSPSNKVTEKGKDVELRCDPISGHTALYWYRQSLGQGLEFLIYFQGNSAPDKSGLPSDRFSAERTGGSVSTLTIQRTQQEDSAVYLCASTRDGNYGYTFGSGTRLTVV.